This TCR beta chain was retrieved from a study of blood T cell repertoires in COVID-19. Study background: Sample material is recorded as cDNA or gDNA derived from T cells, B-cell-depleted T cells, or PBMCs.

Participants' reported clinical history set cohort assignment. Recovered participants had two consecutive negative NP/OP PCR tests, healthcare professional clearance, or symptom resolution. The V end lost 3 bases, the J end lost 2 bases, and 10 bases lay between the germline ends. Germline loops: CDR1 MDHEN, CDR2 SYDVKM. The CDR3 extends over 14 amino acids. This clone was observed a single time. In the source study's methods: Using reference gene primer amplification, nucleated cell counts were estimated. Sequenced by immunoSEQ multiplex PCR; TCRdb stores in-frame clones only, minus some. That table is the source of V, J and clone size, and D and trimming were worked out from the DNA. This table has about 270,000 clones, 88% appearing once.

The chain has TRBV28 and TRBJ2-5; no clear D gene. The sequenced material came from PBMCs or T cells enriched from blood (not recorded which). The clonotype comes from a woman in her forties or fifties who had recovered from COVID-19. CDR3 protein: CASSFPGVQETQYF. The CDR3 DNA reads as TGTGCCAGCAGTTTCCCCGGAGTTCAAGAGACCCAGTACTTC.